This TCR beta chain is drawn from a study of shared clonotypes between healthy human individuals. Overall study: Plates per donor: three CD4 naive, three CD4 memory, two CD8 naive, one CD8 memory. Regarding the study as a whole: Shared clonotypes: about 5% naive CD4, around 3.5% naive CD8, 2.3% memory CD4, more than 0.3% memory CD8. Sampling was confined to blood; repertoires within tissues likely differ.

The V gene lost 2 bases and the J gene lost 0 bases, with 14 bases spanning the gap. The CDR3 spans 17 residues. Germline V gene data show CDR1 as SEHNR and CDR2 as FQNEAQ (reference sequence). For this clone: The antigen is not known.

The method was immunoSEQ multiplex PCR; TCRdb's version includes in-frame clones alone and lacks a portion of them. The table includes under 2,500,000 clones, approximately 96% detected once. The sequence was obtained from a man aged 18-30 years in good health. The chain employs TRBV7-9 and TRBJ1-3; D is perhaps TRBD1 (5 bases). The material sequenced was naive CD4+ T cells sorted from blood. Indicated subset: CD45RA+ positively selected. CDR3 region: CASSLSRATLSGNTIYF. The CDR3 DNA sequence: TGTGCCAGCAGCTTAAGCAGGGCGACCCTCTCTGGAAACACCATATATTTT. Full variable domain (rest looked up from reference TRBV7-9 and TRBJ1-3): DTGVSQNPRHKITKRGQNVTFRCDPISEHNRLYWYRQTLGQGPEFLTYFQNEAQLEKSRLLSDRFSAERPKGSFSTLEIQRTEQGDSAMYLCASSLSRATLSGNTIYFGEGSWLTVV.